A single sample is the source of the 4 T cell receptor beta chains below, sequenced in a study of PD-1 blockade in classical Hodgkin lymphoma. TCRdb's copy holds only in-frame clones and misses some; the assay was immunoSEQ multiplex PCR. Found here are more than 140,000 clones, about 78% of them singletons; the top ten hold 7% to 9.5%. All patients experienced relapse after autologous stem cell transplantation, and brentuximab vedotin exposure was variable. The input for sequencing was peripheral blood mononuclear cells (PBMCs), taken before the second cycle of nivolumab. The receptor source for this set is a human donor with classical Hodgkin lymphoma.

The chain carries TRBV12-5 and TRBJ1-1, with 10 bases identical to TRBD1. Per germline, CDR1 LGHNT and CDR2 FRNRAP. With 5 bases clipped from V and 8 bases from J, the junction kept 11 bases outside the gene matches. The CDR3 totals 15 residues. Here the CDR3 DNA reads TGTGCTAGTGGTGTCCGGGACAGGGGTTCTGGCGAAGCTTTCTTT. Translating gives CASGVRDRGSGEAFF. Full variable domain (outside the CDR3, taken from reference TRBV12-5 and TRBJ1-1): DARVTQTPRHKVTEMGQEVTMRCQPILGHNTVFWYRQTMMQGLELLAYFRNRAPLDDSGMPKDRFSAEMPDATLATLKIQPSEPRDSAVYFCASGVRDRGSGEAFFGQGTRLTVV.

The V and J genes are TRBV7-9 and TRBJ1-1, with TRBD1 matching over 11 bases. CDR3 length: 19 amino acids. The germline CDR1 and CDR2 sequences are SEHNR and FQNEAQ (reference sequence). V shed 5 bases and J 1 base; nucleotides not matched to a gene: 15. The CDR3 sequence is CASSRTGGALFHTNTEAFF. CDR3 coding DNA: TGTGCCAGCAGCCGGACAGGGGGCGCATTATTCCATACGAACACTGAAGCTTTCTTT. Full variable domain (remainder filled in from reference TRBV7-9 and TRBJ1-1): DTGVSQNPRHKITKRGQNVTFRCDPISEHNRLYWYRQTLGQGPEFLTYFQNEAQLEKSRLLSDRFSAERPKGSFSTLEIQRTEQGDSAMYLCASSRTGGALFHTNTEAFFGQGTRLTVV.

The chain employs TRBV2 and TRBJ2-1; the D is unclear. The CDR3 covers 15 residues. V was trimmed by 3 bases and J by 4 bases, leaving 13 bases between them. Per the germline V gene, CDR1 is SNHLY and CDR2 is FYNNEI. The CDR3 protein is CASSDGRPLYNEQFF. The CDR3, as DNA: TGTGCCAGCAGTGATGGTAGGCCCCTATACAATGAGCAGTTCTTC.

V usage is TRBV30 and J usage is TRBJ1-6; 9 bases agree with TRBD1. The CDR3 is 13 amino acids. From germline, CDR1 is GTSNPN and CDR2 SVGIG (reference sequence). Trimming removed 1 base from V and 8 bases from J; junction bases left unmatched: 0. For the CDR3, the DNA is TGTGCCTGGAGTGGGGACAGGGATTCACCCCTCCACTTT. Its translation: CAWSGDRDSPLHF.